One and the same sample provided the 29 T cell receptor beta chains below, sequenced in a study of blood T cell repertoires in COVID-19. Repertoires were generated with immunoSEQ multiplex PCR, while TCRdb's copy carries only in-frame clones and drops some. The data hold about 75,000 clones, with 85% to 90% observed a single time. Sequencing was done on a sample of peripheral blood. These receptors came from a human donor in a cohort sampled during active COVID-19.

This chain links TRBV27 with TRBJ1-1; 11 bases agree with TRBD1. The trim removed 3 bases at V and 4 bases at J, leaving 4 bases unmatched. Germline V gene lookup returns CDR1 MNHEY and CDR2 SMNVEV (reference sequence). The CDR3 runs to 15 residues. CDR3 region: CASSFAGTGGTEAFF. DNA of the CDR3: TGTGCCAGCAGTTTTGCCGGGACAGGGGGCACTGAAGCTTTCTTT.

This clone was observed a single time. The chain has TRBV28 and TRBJ1-4, with D possibly being TRBD1 (5 bases). The ends were cut back, 0 bases at V and 0 bases at J, with 8 bases in the middle. The CDR3 is made up of 16 amino acids. Germline V CDR1 and CDR2: MDHEN, SYDVKM. The CDR3 coding sequence is TGTGCCAGCAGTTTATGGGGGGGGGCAACTAATGAAAAACTGTTTTTT. Its translation is CASSLWGGATNEKLFF.

This chain's CDR3 is CASSRRQGSSSPLHF. DNA for the CDR3: TGTGCCAGCAGCCGCCGACAGGGGAGTTCTTCACCCCTCCACTTT. The chain carries TRBV28 and TRBJ1-6; TRBD1 agrees at 8 bases. Germline V gene lookup returns CDR1 MDHEN and CDR2 SYDVKM. This CDR3 has 15 residues. V lost 6 bases to trimming and J lost 9 bases; unmatched junction nucleotides: 10.

The chain recombines TRBV28 with TRBJ2-7; the D gene is possibly TRBD1 (5 bases). In germline, CDR1 is MDHEN, CDR2 SYDVKM. V lost 5 bases to trimming and J lost 3 bases, with 14 bases between them. The CDR3 is 14 residues long. The CDR3 here is CASSRPTVGYEQYF. CDR3 sequence (DNA): TGTGCCAGCAGTAGGCCGACAGTCGGCTACGAGCAGTACTTC.

The rearrangement uses TRBV15 and TRBJ1-5; 10 nucleotides agree with TRBD1. Germline V gene lookup returns CDR1 LNHNV and CDR2 YYDKDF (reference sequence). J was trimmed by 11 bases and V by 1 base; bases with no gene match: 11. The CDR3 consists of 16 residues. CDR3 sequence: CATSRAGTGVREAQHF. CDR3 coding DNA: TGTGCCACCAGCAGAGCCGGGACAGGGGTTCGCGAAGCCCAGCATTTT.

The chain carries TRBV4-3 and TRBJ1-2; D not resolved. Deletions cut 0 bases from V and 5 bases from J, with 10 bases between. CDR1 is LGHNA and CDR2 is YSLEER in the germline V gene. This CDR3 is built from 14 residues. The CDR3 is CASSQERPAYGYTF. The CDR3 nucleotides are TGCGCCAGCAGCCAAGAAAGGCCAGCGTATGGCTACACCTTC.

This chain links TRBV19 with TRBJ2-6, with TRBD1 matching over 10 bases. The CDR3 sequence is 16 residues long. CDR1 and CDR2 (germline): LNHDA, SQIVND (reference sequence). Trimming at V came to 7 bases and at J to 3 bases, leaving 6 bases not matched to a gene. The CDR3 sequence: CASTPDRGNGANVLTF. The CDR3 DNA follows: TGTGCCAGTACCCCGGACAGGGGGAATGGGGCCAACGTCCTGACTTTC. Using reference TRBV19 and TRBJ2-6 for the parts outside the CDR3, the full variable domain is DGGITQSPKYLFRKEGQNVTLSCEQNLNHDAMYWYRQDPGQGLRLIYYSQIVNDFQKGDIAEGYSVSREKKESFPLTVTSAQKNPTAFYLCASTPDRGNGANVLTFGAGSRLTVL.

The rearrangement links TRBV11-2 to TRBJ2-1; 7 nucleotides align to TRBD1. Germline loops: CDR1 SGHAT, CDR2 FQNNGV. This CDR3 is built from 16 residues. The V segment lost 0 bases and the J segment 2 bases; nucleotides outside the gene matches: 4. The CDR3 sequence: CASSLDLGQPYNEQFF. CDR3 in DNA: TGTGCCAGCAGCTTAGACCTGGGACAGCCCTACAATGAGCAGTTCTTC.

This chain connects TRBV24-1 to TRBJ2-5; 10 bases match TRBD1. V lost 2 bases to trimming and J lost 4 bases; unmatched junction nucleotides: 0. CDR1 and CDR2 from the germline V gene are KGHDR and SFDVKD. CDR3 length: 14 amino acids. The CDR3 sequence is CATSDWTGGETQYF. The CDR3 region has the DNA TGTGCCACCAGTGATTGGACAGGGGGAGAGACCCAGTACTTC.

V usage is TRBV5-6 and J usage is TRBJ2-3; maybe TRBD1 (5 bases). CDR3 size: 16 residues. Trimming took 0 bases from V and 2 from J, leaving 13 bases between them. Germline CDR1 SGHDT, CDR2 YYEEEE. CDR3 in DNA: TGTGCCAGCAGCTTGGTTTTGGGTGGGGCCACAGATACGCAGTATTTT. This sequence encodes CASSLVLGGATDTQYF.

The genes are TRBV7-8 and TRBJ2-5, with 9 bases that match TRBD1. Losses at the gene ends were 5 bases for V and 8 bases for J; bases not matched to a gene: 6. This CDR3 contains 13 residues. Germline V CDR1 and CDR2: SGHVS, FQNEAQ. The CDR3 DNA is TGTGCCAGCAGCACACGGACAGGGGACACCCAGTACTTC. Protein sequence: CASSTRTGDTQYF.

This chain uses TRBV6-5 with TRBJ1-1, with D perhaps matching TRBD1 (6 bases). Per germline, CDR1 MNHEY and CDR2 SVGAGI. The germline V and J ends were trimmed by 0 bases and 6 bases, with 8 bases remaining between them. The CDR3 runs 13 residues. The CDR3 DNA reads as TGTGCCAGCAGTTACTCGGGGGCCCCTGAAGCTTTCTTT. It encodes CASSYSGAPEAFF.

This chain uses TRBV11-2 with TRBJ1-1, with D perhaps TRBD1 (5 bases). V was shortened by 1 base and J by 0 bases, with 6 bases between the two germline ends. CDR3 length: 14 residues. From germline, CDR1 is SGHAT and CDR2 FQNNGV. The CDR3 spells CASSLAGLNTEAFF. For the CDR3, the DNA is TGTGCCAGCAGCTTAGCAGGGTTGAACACTGAAGCTTTCTTT.

CDR3 nucleotides: TGTGCCAGCAGCTCGTCGACAGGAACGGACATTCAGTACTTC. Its protein is CASSSSTGTDIQYF. J is TRBJ2-4 and V is TRBV11-2, with a tentative D call TRBD1 (6 bases). V was cut by 4 bases and J by 8 bases, with 15 bases left in between. CDR1 SGHAT and CDR2 FQNNGV come from the germline V gene. CDR3 length: 14 amino acids.

This clone was observed at least ten times. V and J are TRBV7-6 and TRBJ2-5; 10 bases match TRBD2. Germline CDR1 SGHVS, CDR2 FNYEAQ. The V and J ends lost 5 bases and 2 bases, in that order; junction bases with no gene match: 5. The CDR3 covers 15 residues. The CDR3 region has the DNA TGTGCCAGCAGCCTACTAGCGGGGCGACAAGAGACCCAGTACTTC. Translated, it gives CASSLLAGRQETQYF.

V usage is TRBV6-5 and J usage is TRBJ2-3; D may be TRBD2 (6 bases). The CDR3 is 14 residues long. Germline CDR1 MNHEY, CDR2 SVGAGI. The V and J ends lost 7 bases and 1 base respectively, with 12 bases between them. CDR3 protein: CASKGGGGTDTQYF. The CDR3 DNA follows: TGTGCCAGCAAAGGAGGCGGGGGCACAGATACGCAGTATTTT.

This chain joins TRBV7-2 and TRBJ2-7; 8 bases line up with TRBD1. CDR3 length: 17 amino acids. CDR1 SGHTA and CDR2 FQGNSA come from the germline V gene. V lost 5 bases to trimming and J lost 5 bases; unmatched junction nucleotides: 17. The CDR3 region has the DNA TGTGCCAGCAGCCCGGGGACAGGACCGGGGGCCGGGGACGAGCAGTACTTC. Translating it yields CASSPGTGPGAGDEQYF.

The chain uses TRBV10-3 and TRBJ2-7, with a tentative D call TRBD2 (5 bases). CDR1 ENHRY and CDR2 SYGVKD come from the germline V gene. Deletions cut 4 bases from V and 0 bases from J, with 13 bases between. The CDR3 sequence is 15 residues long. The DNA of the CDR3 is TGTGCCATCAGTGGTAGTAGCGAGAGCTCCTACGAGCAGTACTTC. Translating it yields CAISGSSESSYEQYF.

The gene calls are TRBV19 and TRBJ1-1, with D possibly TRBD1 on 6 matching bases. V lost 6 bases to trimming and J lost 6 bases, with 20 bases between them. CDR3 length: 15 amino acids. Germline CDR1 LNHDA, CDR2 SQIVND (reference sequence). The CDR3 DNA reads TGTGCCAGTAGATCCTTCCCGGGGGGGGCCCCTGAAGCTTTCTTT. Its translation: CASRSFPGGAPEAFF.

The chain combines TRBV24-1 with TRBJ2-1, with D unclear. The V gene's germline CDR1 is KGHDR and CDR2 SFDVKD. The CDR3 is made up of 15 amino acids. V dropped 3 bases and J dropped 4 bases, with 12 bases sitting between them. This CDR3 reads CATSDTRSSYNEQFF. The CDR3, as DNA: TGTGCCACCAGTGATACCCGGTCGTCGTACAATGAGCAGTTCTTC.

The CDR3 region has the DNA TGTGCCAGTTCCAGGGGGGCAAATACTGAAGCTTTCTTT. It codes for CASSRGANTEAFF. The rearrangement joins TRBV19 to TRBJ1-1, with 7 bases identical to TRBD1. CDR3 length equals 13 residues. Germline V gives CDR1 LNHDA, CDR2 SQIVND (reference sequence). V lost 8 bases, J lost 5 bases, and 8 bases stayed unmatched.

The gene calls are TRBV28 and TRBJ1-2, with 8 nucleotides matching TRBD1. Germline V CDR1 and CDR2: MDHEN, SYDVKM. Germline trimming cut 6 bases from V and 3 bases from J; bases unmatched to any gene: 6. The length of the CDR3 is 14 residues. The CDR3 sequence: CASRGGQGHYGYTF. The DNA of the CDR3 is TGTGCCAGCAGAGGTGGACAGGGTCACTATGGCTACACCTTC.

The J gene is TRBJ2-5, the V gene TRBV7-3, with 8 bases aligning to TRBD2. The V segment lost 3 bases and the J segment 5 bases; nucleotides outside the gene matches: 5. The CDR3 covers 14 residues. Germline lookup yields CDR1 SGHTA and CDR2 FQGTGA. The CDR3 sequence: CASSFGTSRETQYF. In DNA, the CDR3 is TGTGCCAGCAGCTTTGGGACTAGTAGGGAGACCCAGTACTTC.

This clone has just a few counts. This sequence joins TRBV5-1 and TRBJ2-1; 10 bases align to TRBD1. Germline V gene lookup returns CDR1 SGHRS and CDR2 YFSETQ. V was clipped by 4 bases and J by 6 bases; unmatched bases: 7. This CDR3 has 15 residues. CDR3 in DNA: TGCGCCAGCAGCCGGGACAGGGGTAACGCCAATGAGCAGTTCTTC. Translation: CASSRDRGNANEQFF. Looking up the rest from reference TRBV5-1 and TRBJ2-1 gives the full variable domain: KAGVTQTPRYLIKTRGQQVTLSCSPISGHRSVSWYQQTPGQGLQFLFEYFSETQRNKGNFPGRFSGRQFSNSRSEMNVSTLELGDSALYLCASSRDRGNANEQFFGPGTRLTVL.

The V call is TRBV5-5, the J call TRBJ2-7, with TRBD2 identical over 10 bases. V was clipped by 1 base and J by 7 bases; unmatched bases: 8. This CDR3 has 15 amino acids. Germline values: CDR1 SGHKS, CDR2 YYEKEE (reference sequence). The CDR3 sequence is CASSLLNLAGAEQYF. In DNA, the CDR3 is TGTGCCAGCAGCTTGTTAAATCTAGCGGGAGCGGAGCAGTACTTC.

The genes are TRBV18 and TRBJ2-2; D uncertain. This CDR3 has 13 amino acids. CDR1 KGHSH and CDR2 LQKENI come from the germline V gene. V was cut by 1 base and J by 6 bases, with 6 bases left in between. CDR3 nucleotide sequence: TGTGCCAGCTCACCACAGCCATCCGGGGAGCTGTTTTTT. As protein: CASSPQPSGELFF.

The J gene is TRBJ1-1, the V gene TRBV29-1; 11 bases align to TRBD1. The germline CDR1 and CDR2 sequences are SQVTM and ANQGSEA. This CDR3 has 14 residues. Losses at the gene ends were 7 bases for V and 4 bases for J; bases not matched to a gene: 8. CDR3 amino acids: CSARLGQGGTEAFF. CDR3 bases: TGCAGCGCACGATTGGGACAGGGGGGCACTGAAGCTTTCTTT.

This chain links TRBV14 with TRBJ2-4; D remains ambiguous. Germline V gives CDR1 SGHDN, CDR2 FVKESK. V lost 4 bases and J lost 8, with 9 bases in between. The CDR3 sequence is 12 residues long. In nucleotides, the CDR3 is TGTGCCAGCAGCCTAGGTCGGGACATTCAGTACTTC. Its protein product is CASSLGRDIQYF.

This chain joins TRBV2 and TRBJ2-7; 8 positions match TRBD2. V was pared by 7 bases and J by 0 bases, with 8 bases of the junction left unmatched. The CDR3 is 15 residues long. Germline loops: CDR1 SNHLY, CDR2 FYNNEI. The CDR3 DNA reads as TGTGCCAGCACGTCTTCGGCGGGAGGCTCCTACGAGCAGTACTTC. Translation: CASTSSAGGSYEQYF.